The TCR beta chain under discussion was sequenced for a study of blood T cell repertoires in COVID-19. There are 15 residues in the CDR3. Germline CDR1 reads LNHNV; CDR2 reads YYDKDF (reference sequence). V lost 4 bases and J lost 0, with 12 bases in between. Profiling relied on immunoSEQ multiplex PCR, and the TCRdb table lists in-frame clones only, not all of them. Here the sample spans about 15,000 clones, 88% being singletons. This chain connects TRBV15 to TRBJ1-2; TRBD1 is a possible D gene (5 bases). The TCR sequence derives from a human donor in a cohort sampled during active COVID-19. Sample: peripheral blood. The CDR3 nucleotides read TGTGCCACCAGCACCAGACAGACCTCTAACTATGGCTACACCTTC. Translation gives CATSTRQTSNYGYTF.